Listed below are T cell receptor beta chains from one sample, sequenced in a study of early T cells in non-severe SARS-CoV-2 infection. TCRdb fed the 5' RACE reads into MiXCR, producing one record per CDR3 protein. The sample carries roughly 70,000 distinct CDR3 sequences, 13% recorded once. Sequenced sample: whole blood. All receptors come from an adult who was a healthcare worker with PCR-confirmed SARS-CoV-2 infection or an uninfected control (not recorded which). Both conserved end residues are part of each CDR3.

v_gene | CDR3aa
TRBV29-1 | CSVQTDMNTEAFF
TRBV6-1 | CASSENSMLIQETQYF
TRBV6-6 | CASSYTQGAPLHF
TRBV12-3/TRBV12-4 | CASSFDRVPTTEAFF
TRBV19 | CASSIGRGLEAEKLFF
TRBV6-2/TRBV6-3 | CASSTRIGSTEAFF
TRBV5-1 | CASSFSRNEQFF
TRBV20-1 | CSARETQGAREAFF
TRBV29-1 | CSVVLDTGELFF
TRBV7-2 | CASSLGMVTSGYEQYF
TRBV5-5 | CASSFYGATDTQYF
TRBV7-9 | CASSPGDGQADTQYF
TRBV11-2 | CASSNFQGTSSYEQYF
TRBV7-8 | CASSSSGTHSAYNEQFF
TRBV11-3 | CASRPQRGTATYNEQFF
TRBV6-5 | CASSYGIQGGAFF
TRBV7-2 | CASSFAARGSETQYF
TRBV15 | CATSNYSVTNYGYTF
TRBV5-1 | CASREGAHEQYF
TRBV14 | CASSQVAGLAPYF
TRBV5-1 | CASSVTGGGETQYF
TRBV9 | CASSVVERDEYEQYF
TRBV12-3/TRBV12-4 | CASITGTRGHNEQFF
TRBV29-1 | CSAQNSSYNEQFF
TRBV2 | CASTVGGNQETQYF
TRBV24-1 | CATLARTNLGNTIYF
TRBV7-9 | CASSLHSGGVSYEQYF
TRBV19 | CASSLTGRNQPQHF